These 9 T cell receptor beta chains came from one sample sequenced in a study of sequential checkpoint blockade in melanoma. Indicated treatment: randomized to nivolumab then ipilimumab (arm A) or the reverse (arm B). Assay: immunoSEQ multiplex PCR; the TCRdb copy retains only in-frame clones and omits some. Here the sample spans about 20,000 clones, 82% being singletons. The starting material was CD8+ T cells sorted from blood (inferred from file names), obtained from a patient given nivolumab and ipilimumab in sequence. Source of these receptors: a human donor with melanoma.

The chain's CDR3 is CASSQDTSGGGNEQYF. CDR3 nucleotides: TGCGCCAGCAGCCAAGATACTAGCGGGGGTGGCAACGAGCAGTACTTC. The chain has TRBV4-3 and TRBJ2-7; 11 bases fit TRBD2. The CDR3 totals 16 residues. Losses at the gene ends were 0 bases for V and 5 bases for J; bases not matched to a gene: 6. The V gene's germline CDR1 is LGHNA and CDR2 YSLEER.

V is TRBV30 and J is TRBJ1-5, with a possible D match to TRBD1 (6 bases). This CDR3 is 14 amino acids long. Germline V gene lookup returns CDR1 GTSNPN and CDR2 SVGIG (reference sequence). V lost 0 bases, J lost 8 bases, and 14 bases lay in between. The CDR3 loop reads CAWSVLGAIEPQHF. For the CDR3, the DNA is TGTGCCTGGAGTGTATTGGGGGCTATTGAGCCCCAGCATTTT.

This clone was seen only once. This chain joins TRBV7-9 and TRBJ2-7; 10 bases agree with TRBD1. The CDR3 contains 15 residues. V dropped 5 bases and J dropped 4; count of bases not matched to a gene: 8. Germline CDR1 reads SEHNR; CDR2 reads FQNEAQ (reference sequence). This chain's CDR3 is CASSPRTGGRYEQYF. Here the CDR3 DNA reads TGTGCCAGCAGCCCCCGGACAGGGGGTAGGTACGAGCAGTACTTC.

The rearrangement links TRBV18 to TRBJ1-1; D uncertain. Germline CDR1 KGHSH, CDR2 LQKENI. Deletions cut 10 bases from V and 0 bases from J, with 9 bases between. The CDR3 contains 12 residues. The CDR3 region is CATLPMNTEAFF. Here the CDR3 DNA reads TGTGCCACCTTACCCATGAACACTGAAGCTTTCTTT. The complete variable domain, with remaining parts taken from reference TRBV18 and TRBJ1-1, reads NAGVMQNPRHLVRRRGQEARLRCSPMKGHSHVYWYRQLPEEGLKFMVYLQKENIIDESGMPKERFSAEFPKEGPSILRIQQVVRGDSAAYFCATLPMNTEAFFGQGTRLTVV.

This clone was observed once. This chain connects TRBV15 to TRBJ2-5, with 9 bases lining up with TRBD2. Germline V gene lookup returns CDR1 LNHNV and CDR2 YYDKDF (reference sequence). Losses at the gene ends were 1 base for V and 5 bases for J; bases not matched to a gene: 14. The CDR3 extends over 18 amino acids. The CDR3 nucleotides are TGTGCCACCAGCAGAGGGGGGACTAGCACCCCAGGGGGTGAGACCCAGTACTTC. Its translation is CATSRGGTSTPGGETQYF. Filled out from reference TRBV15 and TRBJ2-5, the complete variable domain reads DAMVIQNPRYQVTQFGKPVTLSCSQTLNHNVMYWYQQKSSQAPKLLFHYYDKDFNNEADTPDNFQSRRPNTSFCFLDIRSPGLGDTAMYLCATSRGGTSTPGGETQYFGPGTRLLVL.

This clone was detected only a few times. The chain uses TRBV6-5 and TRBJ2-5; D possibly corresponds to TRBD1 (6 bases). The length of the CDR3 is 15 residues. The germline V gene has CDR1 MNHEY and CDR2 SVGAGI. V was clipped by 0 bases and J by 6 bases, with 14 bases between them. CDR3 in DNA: TGTGCCAGCAGTTACTCGAGGGGGAGAAGGCAGACCCAGTACTTC. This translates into CASSYSRGRRQTQYF.

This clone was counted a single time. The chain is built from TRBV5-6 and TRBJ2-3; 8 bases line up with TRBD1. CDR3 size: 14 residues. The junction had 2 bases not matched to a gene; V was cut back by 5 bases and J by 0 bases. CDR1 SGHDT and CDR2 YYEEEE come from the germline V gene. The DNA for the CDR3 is TGTGCCAGCAGTACAGGGGGTAGCACAGATACGCAGTATTTT. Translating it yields CASSTGGSTDTQYF.

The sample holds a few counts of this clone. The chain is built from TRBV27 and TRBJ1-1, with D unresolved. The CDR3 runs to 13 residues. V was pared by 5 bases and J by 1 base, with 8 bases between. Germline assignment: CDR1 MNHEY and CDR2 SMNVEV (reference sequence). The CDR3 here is CASSSRGNTEAFF. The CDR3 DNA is TGTGCCAGCAGTAGTCGCGGGAACACTGAAGCTTTCTTT.

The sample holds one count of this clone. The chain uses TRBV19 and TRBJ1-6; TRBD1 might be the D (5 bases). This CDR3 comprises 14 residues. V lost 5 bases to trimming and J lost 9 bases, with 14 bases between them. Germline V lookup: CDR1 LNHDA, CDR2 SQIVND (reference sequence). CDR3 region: CASSPDPGGSPLHF. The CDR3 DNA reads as TGTGCCAGTAGTCCAGACCCGGGGGGTTCACCCCTCCACTTT.